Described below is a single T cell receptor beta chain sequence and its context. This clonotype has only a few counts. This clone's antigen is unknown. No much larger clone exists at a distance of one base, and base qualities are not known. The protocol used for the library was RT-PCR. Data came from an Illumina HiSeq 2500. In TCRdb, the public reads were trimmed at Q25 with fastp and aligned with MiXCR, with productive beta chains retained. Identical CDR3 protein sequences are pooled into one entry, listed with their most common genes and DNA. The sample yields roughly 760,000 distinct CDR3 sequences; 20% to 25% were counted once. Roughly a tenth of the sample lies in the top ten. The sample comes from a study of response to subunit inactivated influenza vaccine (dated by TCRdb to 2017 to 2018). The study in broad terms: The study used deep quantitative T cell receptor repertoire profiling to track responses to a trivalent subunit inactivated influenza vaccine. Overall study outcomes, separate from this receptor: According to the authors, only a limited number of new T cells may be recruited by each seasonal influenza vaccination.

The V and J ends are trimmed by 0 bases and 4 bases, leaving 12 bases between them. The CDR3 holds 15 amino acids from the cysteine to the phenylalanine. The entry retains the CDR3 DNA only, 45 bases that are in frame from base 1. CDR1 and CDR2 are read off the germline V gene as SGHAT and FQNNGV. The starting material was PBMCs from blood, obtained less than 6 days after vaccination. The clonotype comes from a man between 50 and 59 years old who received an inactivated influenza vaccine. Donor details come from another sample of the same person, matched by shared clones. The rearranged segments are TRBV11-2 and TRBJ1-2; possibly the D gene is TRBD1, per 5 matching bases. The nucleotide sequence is TGTGCCAGCAGCTTAGATCCGAGGGGCTCCTATGGCTACACCTTC. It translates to CASSLDPRGSYGYTF.